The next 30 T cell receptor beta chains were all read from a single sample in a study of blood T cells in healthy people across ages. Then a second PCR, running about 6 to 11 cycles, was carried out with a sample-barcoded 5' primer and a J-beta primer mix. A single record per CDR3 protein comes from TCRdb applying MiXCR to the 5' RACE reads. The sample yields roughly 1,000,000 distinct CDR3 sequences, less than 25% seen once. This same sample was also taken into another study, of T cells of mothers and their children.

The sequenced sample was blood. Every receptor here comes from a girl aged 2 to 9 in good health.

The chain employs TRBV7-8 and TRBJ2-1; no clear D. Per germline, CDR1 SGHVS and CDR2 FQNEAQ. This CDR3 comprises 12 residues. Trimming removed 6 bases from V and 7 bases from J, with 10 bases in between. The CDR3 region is CASRTKRNEQFF. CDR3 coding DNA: TGTGCCAGCAGGACAAAGAGGAATGAGCAGTTCTTC.

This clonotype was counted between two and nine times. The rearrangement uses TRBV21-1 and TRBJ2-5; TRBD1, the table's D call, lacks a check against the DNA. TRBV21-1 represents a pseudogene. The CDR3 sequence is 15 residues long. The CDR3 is CASGSGGVRKETQYF. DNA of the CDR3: TGTGCCAGCGGATCCGGGGGTGTTCGGAAAGAGACCCAGTACTTC.

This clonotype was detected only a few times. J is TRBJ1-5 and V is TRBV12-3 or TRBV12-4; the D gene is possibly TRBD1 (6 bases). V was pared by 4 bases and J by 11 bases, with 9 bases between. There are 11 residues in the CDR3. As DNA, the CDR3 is TGTGCCAGCAGTTACACAGGGTCCCAGCATTTT. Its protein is CASSYTGSQHF.

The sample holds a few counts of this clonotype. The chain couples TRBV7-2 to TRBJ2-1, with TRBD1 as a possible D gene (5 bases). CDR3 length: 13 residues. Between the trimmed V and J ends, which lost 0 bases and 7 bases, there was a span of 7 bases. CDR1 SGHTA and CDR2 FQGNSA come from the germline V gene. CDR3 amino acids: CASSLAGQNEQFF. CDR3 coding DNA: TGTGCCAGCAGCTTAGCGGGGCAGAATGAGCAGTTCTTC.

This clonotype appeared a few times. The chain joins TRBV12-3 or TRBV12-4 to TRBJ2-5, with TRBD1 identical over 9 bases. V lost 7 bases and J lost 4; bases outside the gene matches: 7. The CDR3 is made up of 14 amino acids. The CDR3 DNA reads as TGTGCCAGCACGGGAGACAGGGGGTCAGAGACCCAGTACTTC. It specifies CASTGDRGSETQYF.

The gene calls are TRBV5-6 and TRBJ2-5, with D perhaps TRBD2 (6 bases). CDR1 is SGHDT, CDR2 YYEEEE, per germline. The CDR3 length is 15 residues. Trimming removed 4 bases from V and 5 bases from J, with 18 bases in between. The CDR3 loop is CASSPARGRPETQYF. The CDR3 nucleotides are TGTGCCAGCAGCCCGGCACGGGGGAGACCGGAGACCCAGTACTTC. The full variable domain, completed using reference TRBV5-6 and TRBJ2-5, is DAGVTQSPTHLIKTRGQQVTLRCSPKSGHDTVSWYQQALGQGPQFIFQYYEEEERQRGNFPDRFSGHQFPNYSSELNVNALLLGDSALYLCASSPARGRPETQYFGPGTRLLVL.

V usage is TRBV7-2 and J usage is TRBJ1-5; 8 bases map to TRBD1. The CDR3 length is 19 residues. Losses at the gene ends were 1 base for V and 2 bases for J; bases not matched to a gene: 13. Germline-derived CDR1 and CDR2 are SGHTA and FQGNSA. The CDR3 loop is CASSLVGTGGFGGNQPQHF. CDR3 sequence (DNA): TGTGCCAGCAGCTTAGTCGGTACAGGGGGATTTGGGGGCAATCAGCCCCAGCATTTT.

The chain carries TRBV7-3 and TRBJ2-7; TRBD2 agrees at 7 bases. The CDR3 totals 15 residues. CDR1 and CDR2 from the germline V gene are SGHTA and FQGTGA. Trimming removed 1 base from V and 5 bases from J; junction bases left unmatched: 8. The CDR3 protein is CASSLKGGSSHEQYF. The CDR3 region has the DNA TGTGCCAGCAGCTTAAAGGGCGGGAGCTCTCACGAGCAGTACTTC.

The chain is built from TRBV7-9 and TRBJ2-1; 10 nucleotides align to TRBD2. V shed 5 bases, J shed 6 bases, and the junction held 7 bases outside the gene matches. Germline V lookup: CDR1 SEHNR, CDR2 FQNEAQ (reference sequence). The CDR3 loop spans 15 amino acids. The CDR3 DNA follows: TGTGCCAGCAGCCGCGGACTAGCGGAATTCAATGAGCAGTTCTTC. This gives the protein CASSRGLAEFNEQFF.

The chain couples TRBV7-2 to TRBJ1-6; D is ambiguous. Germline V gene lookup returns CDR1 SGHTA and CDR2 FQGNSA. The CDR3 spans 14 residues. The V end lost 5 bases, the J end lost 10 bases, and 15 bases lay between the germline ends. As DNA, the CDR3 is TGTGCCAGCAGCGCAATTATCGTCGAGTCACCCCTCCACTTT. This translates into CASSAIIVESPLHF.

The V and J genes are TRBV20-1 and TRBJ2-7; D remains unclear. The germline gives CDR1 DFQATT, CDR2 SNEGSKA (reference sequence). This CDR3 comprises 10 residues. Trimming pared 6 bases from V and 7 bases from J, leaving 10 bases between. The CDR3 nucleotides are TGCAGTGCCGTGATCGATGAGCAGTACTTC. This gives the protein CSAVIDEQYF.

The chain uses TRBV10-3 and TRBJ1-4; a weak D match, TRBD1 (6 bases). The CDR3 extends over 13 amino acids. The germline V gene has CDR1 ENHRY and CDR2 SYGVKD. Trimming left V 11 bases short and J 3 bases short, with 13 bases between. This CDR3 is CASGGLPNEKLFF. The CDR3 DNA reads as TGTGCCTCCGGGGGCCTCCCTAATGAAAAACTGTTTTTT.

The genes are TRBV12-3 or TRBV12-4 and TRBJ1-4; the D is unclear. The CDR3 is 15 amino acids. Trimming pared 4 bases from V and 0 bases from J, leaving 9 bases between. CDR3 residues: CASSSDYATNEKLFF. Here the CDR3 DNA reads TGTGCCAGCAGTTCTGATTATGCAACTAATGAAAAACTGTTTTTT.

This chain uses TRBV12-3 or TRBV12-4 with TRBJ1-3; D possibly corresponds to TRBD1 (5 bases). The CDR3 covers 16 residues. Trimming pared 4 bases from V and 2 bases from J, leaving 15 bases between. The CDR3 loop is CASSWDPRGTGNTIYF. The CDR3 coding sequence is TGTGCCAGCAGTTGGGACCCCCGAGGAACTGGAAACACCATATATTTT.

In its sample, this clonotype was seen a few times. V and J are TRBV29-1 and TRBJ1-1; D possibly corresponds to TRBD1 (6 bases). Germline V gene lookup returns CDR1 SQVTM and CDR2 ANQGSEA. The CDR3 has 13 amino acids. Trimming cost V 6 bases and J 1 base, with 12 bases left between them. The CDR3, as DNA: TGCAGCGTCAGGGGAAGGGCGAACACTGAAGCTTTCTTT. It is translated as CSVRGRANTEAFF. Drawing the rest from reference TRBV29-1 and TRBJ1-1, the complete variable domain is SAVISQKPSRDICQRGTSLTIQCQVDSQVTMMFWYRQQPGQSLTLIATANQGSEATYESGFVIDKFPISRPNLTFSTLTVSNMSPEDSSIYLCSVRGRANTEAFFGQGTRLTVV.

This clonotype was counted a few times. CDR3 loop: CASMPHEYDEQYF. CDR3 nucleotides: TGTGCCAGCATGCCCCACGAGTACGACGAGCAGTACTTC. The chain links TRBV28 to TRBJ2-5; D call uncertain. The J call could be wrong; TRBJ2-7 is a better fit for the DNA end. The CDR3 consists of 13 residues. Germline assignment: CDR1 MDHEN and CDR2 SYDVKM.

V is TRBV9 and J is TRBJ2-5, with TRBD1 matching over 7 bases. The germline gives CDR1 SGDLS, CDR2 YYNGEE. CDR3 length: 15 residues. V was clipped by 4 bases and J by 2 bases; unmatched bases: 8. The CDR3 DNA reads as TGTGCCAGCAGCTCCCTAGGGGGCCTTCAAGAGACCCAGTACTTC. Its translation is CASSSLGGLQETQYF.

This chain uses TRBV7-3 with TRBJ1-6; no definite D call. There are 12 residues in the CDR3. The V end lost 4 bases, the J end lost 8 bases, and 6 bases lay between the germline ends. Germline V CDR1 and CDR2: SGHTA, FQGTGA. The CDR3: CASSWEYSPLHF. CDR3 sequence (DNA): TGTGCCAGCAGCTGGGAATATTCACCCCTCCACTTT.

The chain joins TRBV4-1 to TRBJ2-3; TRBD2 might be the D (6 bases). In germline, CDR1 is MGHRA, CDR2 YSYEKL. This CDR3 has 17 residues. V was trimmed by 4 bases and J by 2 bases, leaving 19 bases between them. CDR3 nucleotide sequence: TGCGCCAGCAGCCGAGGGGCTGTGGGCGGGAACACAGATACGCAGTATTTT. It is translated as CASSRGAVGGNTDTQYF.

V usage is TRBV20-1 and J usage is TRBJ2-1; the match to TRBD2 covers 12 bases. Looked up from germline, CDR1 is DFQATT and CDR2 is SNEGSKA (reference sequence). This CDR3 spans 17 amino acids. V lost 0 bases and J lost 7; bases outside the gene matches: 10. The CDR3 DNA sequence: TGCAGTGCTAGAGAAGTCCAAGTAGGGACTAGCGGGAATGAGCAGTTCTTC. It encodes CSAREVQVGTSGNEQFF.

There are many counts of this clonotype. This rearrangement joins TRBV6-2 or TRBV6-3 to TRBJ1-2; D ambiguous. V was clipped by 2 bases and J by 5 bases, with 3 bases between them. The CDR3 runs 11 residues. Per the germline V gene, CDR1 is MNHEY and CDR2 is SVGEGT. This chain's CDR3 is CASSYGYGYTF. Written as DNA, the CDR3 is TGTGCCAGCAGTTACGGGTATGGCTACACCTTC.

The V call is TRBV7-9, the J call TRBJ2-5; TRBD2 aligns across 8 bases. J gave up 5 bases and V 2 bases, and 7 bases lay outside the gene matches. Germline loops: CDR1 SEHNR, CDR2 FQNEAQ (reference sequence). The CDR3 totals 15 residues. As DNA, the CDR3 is TGTGCCAGCAGCTTACAACTAGCGGTCGGGGAGACCCAGTACTTC. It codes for CASSLQLAVGETQYF.

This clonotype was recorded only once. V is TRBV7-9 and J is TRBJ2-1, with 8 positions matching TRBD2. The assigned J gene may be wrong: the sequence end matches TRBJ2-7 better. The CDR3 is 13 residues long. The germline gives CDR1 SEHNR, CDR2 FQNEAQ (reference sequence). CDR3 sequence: CASRAGGYNEQYF. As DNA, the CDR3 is TGTGCCAGTCGGGCGGGAGGCTACAATGAGCAGTACTTC.

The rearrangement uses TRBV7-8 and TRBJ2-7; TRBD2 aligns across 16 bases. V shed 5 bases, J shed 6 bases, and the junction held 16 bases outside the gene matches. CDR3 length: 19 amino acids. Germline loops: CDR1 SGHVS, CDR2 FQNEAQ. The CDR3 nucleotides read TGTGCCAGCAGCCCCGGGACAGGGGGACTAGCGGGAGGGCCGGGCGAGCAGTACTTC. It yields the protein CASSPGTGGLAGGPGEQYF.

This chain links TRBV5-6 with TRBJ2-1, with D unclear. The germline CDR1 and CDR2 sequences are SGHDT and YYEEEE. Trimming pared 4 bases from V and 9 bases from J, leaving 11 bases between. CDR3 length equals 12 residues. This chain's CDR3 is CASSKQTREQFF. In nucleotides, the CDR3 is TGTGCCAGCAGCAAACAGACCCGTGAGCAGTTCTTC. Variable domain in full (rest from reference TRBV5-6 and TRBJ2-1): DAGVTQSPTHLIKTRGQQVTLRCSPKSGHDTVSWYQQALGQGPQFIFQYYEEEERQRGNFPDRFSGHQFPNYSSELNVNALLLGDSALYLCASSKQTREQFFGPGTRLTVL.

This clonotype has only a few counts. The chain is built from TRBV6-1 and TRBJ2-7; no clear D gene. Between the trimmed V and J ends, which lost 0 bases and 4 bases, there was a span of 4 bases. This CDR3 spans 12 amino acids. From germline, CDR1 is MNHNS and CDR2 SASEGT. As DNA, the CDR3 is TGTGCCAGCAGTGAAGCGACGTACGAGCAGTACTTC. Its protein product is CASSEATYEQYF.

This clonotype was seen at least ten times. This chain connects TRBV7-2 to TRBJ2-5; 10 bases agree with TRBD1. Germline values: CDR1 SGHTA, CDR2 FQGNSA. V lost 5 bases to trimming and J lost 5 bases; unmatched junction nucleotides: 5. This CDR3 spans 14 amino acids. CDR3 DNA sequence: TGTGCCAGCAGCCACGACAGGGGGCGGGAGACCCAGTACTTC. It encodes CASSHDRGRETQYF.

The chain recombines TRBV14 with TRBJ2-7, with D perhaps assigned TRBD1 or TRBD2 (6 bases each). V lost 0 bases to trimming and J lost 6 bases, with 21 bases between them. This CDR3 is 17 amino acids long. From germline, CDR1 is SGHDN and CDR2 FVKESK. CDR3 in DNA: TGTGCCAGCAGCCAAGAGGGGGAAGGGGGGCCTTTGTTCGAGCAGTACTTC. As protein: CASSQEGEGGPLFEQYF.

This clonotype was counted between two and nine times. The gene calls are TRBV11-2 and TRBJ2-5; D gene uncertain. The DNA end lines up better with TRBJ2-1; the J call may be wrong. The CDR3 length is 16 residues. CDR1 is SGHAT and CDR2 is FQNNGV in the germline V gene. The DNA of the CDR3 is TGTGCCAGCAGCTTATTCCCCGAGGTCCTGAACAGTGAGCAGTTCTTC. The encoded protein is CASSLFPEVLNSEQFF.

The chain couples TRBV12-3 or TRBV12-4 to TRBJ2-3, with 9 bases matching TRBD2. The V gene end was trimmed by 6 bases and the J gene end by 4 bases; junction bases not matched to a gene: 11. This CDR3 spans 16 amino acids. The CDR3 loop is CASRDLAGRTADTQYF. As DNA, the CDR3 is TGTGCCAGCAGGGACCTAGCGGGACGAACCGCAGATACGCAGTATTTT.